These 20 T cell receptor beta chains were sequenced from one sample in a study of shared clonotypes between healthy human individuals (dated by TCRdb to 2018 to 2020). Libraries came from the immunoSEQ multiplex PCR assay. The table was pulled from immuneACCESS by TCRdb, which kept in-frame rearrangements only. Such tables lose some clones; where checked, under half of the loss comes from unresolved V genes, and the rest has no known cause. The sample contains some 690,000 clones, about 90% of them found a single time. 30% to 40% of the sample is taken by the ten largest. The sample comprised memory CD8+ T cells from PBMCs. Reading the label with the study, this specimen's cell subset or site is: CD45RO+ cells pooled with CCR7-negative TemRA cells. Source of these receptors: a man younger than 30 in good health. Some clones in this sample may be carry-over from other donors' samples.

The J gene is TRBJ2-7, the V gene TRBV6-1, with D maybe TRBD2 (6 bases). Trimming cost V 6 bases and J 3 bases, with 18 bases left between them. Germline CDR1 reads MNHNS; CDR2 reads SASEGT. This CDR3 spans 15 amino acids. The CDR3, as DNA: TGTGCCAGCAGGCAGCCGGGACTGGGGCTCTACGAGCAGTACTTC. Translation gives CASRQPGLGLYEQYF.

The chain links TRBV6-6 to TRBJ2-7, with D unclear. The CDR3 runs 13 residues. Looked up from germline, CDR1 is MNHNY and CDR2 is SVGAGI (reference sequence). Trimming removed 0 bases at V and 4 bases at J, with 7 bases between. CDR3 sequence: CASSYSTQYEQYF. In DNA form, the CDR3 reads TGTGCCAGCAGTTACTCAACACAGTACGAGCAGTACTTC.

V usage is TRBV28 and J usage is TRBJ2-5, with TRBD2 as a possible D gene (6 bases). V lost 3 bases to trimming and J lost 5 bases, with 13 bases between them. The CDR3 is 14 residues long. CDR1 MDHEN and CDR2 SYDVKM come from the germline V gene. Here the CDR3 reads CASSLQPGRETQYF. The CDR3 DNA reads TGTGCCAGCAGTTTGCAGCCAGGGAGGGAGACCCAGTACTTC.

The gene calls are TRBV27 and TRBJ1-5; 7 positions agree with TRBD1. The V segment lost 6 bases and the J segment 6 bases; nucleotides outside the gene matches: 5. The CDR3 has 13 residues. Germline V gene data show CDR1 as MNHEY and CDR2 as SMNVEV (reference sequence). The CDR3 DNA reads as TGTGCCAGCAGCCCAACAGGGGTTCAGCCCCAGCATTTT. It codes for CASSPTGVQPQHF.

The V gene is TRBV18, the J gene TRBJ2-7; perhaps TRBD1 as D (6 bases). V lost 5 bases to trimming and J lost 2 bases, with 16 bases between them. The CDR3 has 15 amino acids. Per the germline V gene, CDR1 is KGHSH and CDR2 is LQKENI. DNA of the CDR3: TGTGCCAGCTCATCCTCAGGGGTGGGTCCCTACGAGCAGTACTTC. It is translated as CASSSSGVGPYEQYF.

This chain connects TRBV15 to TRBJ2-7; 7 bases agree with TRBD1. Germline loops: CDR1 LNHNV, CDR2 YYDKDF (reference sequence). V shed 6 bases, J shed 3 bases, and the junction held 2 bases outside the gene matches. The CDR3 sequence is 12 residues long. The CDR3 loop is CATRDRYYEQYF. The CDR3 bases are TGTGCCACCAGGGACAGGTACTACGAGCAGTACTTC.

This clone has just a few counts. The CDR3 spells CASTTEVKGLGAFF. CDR3 DNA sequence: TGTGCCAGCACCACCGAGGTGAAGGGGCTTGGAGCTTTCTTT. This chain links TRBV7-9 with TRBJ1-1, with D perhaps matching TRBD1 (5 bases). Trimming left V 7 bases short and J 10 bases short, with 22 bases between. CDR3 length equals 14 residues. The germline V gene has CDR1 SEHNR and CDR2 FQNEAQ (reference sequence).

This chain uses TRBV6-1 with TRBJ1-3; D unresolved. V was cut by 3 bases and J by 0 bases, with 6 bases left in between. Germline CDR1 is MNHNS and CDR2 is SASEGT. The length of the CDR3 is 14 residues. CDR3 coding DNA: TGTGCCAGCAGTGATTCCCCCTCTGGAAACACCATATATTTT. This sequence encodes CASSDSPSGNTIYF.

This chain links TRBV4-2 with TRBJ1-2; D uncertain. Trimming shortened V by 0 bases and J by 14 bases, and 19 bases separated the two germline ends. Germline CDR1 LGHNA, CDR2 YNFKEQ. The CDR3 runs to 14 residues. The CDR3 protein is CASSQDIFPAGRTF. The CDR3 nucleotides read TGTGCCAGCAGCCAAGATATTTTCCCGGCGGGGAGGACCTTC.

Of note for this clone: Other DNA sequences of this sample code for an identical CDR3. The CDR3, as DNA: TGTGCCAGCAGCGGAACAGGGGGCACTGAAGCTTTCTTT. This translates into CASSGTGGTEAFF. V gene TRBV9 combines with J gene TRBJ1-1, with TRBD1 matching over 8 bases. The germline V gene encodes CDR1 SGDLS and CDR2 YYNGEE. This CDR3 has 13 residues. V gave up 3 bases and J gave up 4 bases; unmatched junction bases: 2. Combining the CDR3 with reference TRBV9 and TRBJ1-1 gives the whole variable domain DSGVTQTPKHLITATGQRVTLRCSPRSGDLSVYWYQQSLDQGLQFLIQYYNGEERAKGNILERFSAQQFPDLHSELNLSSLELGDSALYFCASSGTGGTEAFFGQGTRLTVV.

This chain uses TRBV5-4 with TRBJ2-7, with D tentatively TRBD2 (6 bases). This CDR3 comprises 16 residues. Germline assignment: CDR1 SGHNT and CDR2 YYREEE (reference sequence). V was cut by 4 bases and J by 0 bases, with 17 bases left in between. As DNA, the CDR3 is TGTGCCAGCAGCAGACGGGACTTACTAATCTCCTACGAGCAGTACTTC. This gives the protein CASSRRDLLISYEQYF.

The chain recombines TRBV13 with TRBJ1-1, with 8 bases identical to TRBD1. The V and J ends lost 5 bases and 1 base, in that order; junction bases with no gene match: 6. This CDR3 is 15 amino acids long. CDR1 is PRHDT and CDR2 is FYEKMQ in the germline V gene (reference sequence). The CDR3 DNA follows: TGTGCCAGCAGCGAAAGGCAGGGGGCGAACACTGAAGCTTTCTTT. This codes for CASSERQGANTEAFF.

The rearrangement uses TRBV4-1 and TRBJ2-6; maybe TRBD2 (5 bases). This CDR3 region has 17 residues. The V gene lost 3 bases and the J gene lost 0 bases, with 12 bases spanning the gap. Per germline, CDR1 MGHRA and CDR2 YSYEKL. The CDR3 nucleotides read TGCGCCAGCAGCCACGAAACCGGGGACTCTGGGGCCAACGTCCTGACTTTC. Translation gives CASSHETGDSGANVLTF.

The V gene is TRBV5-1, the J gene TRBJ2-1; D call uncertain. This CDR3 spans 13 amino acids. Trimming shortened V by 2 bases and J by 1 base, and 4 bases separated the two germline ends. Germline V gives CDR1 SGHRS, CDR2 YFSETQ. This CDR3 is CASSFLSYNEQFF. The CDR3 nucleotides are TGCGCCAGCAGCTTCTTGTCCTACAATGAGCAGTTCTTC. Full variable domain (missing parts from reference TRBV5-1 and TRBJ2-1): KAGVTQTPRYLIKTRGQQVTLSCSPISGHRSVSWYQQTPGQGLQFLFEYFSETQRNKGNFPGRFSGRQFSNSRSEMNVSTLELGDSALYLCASSFLSYNEQFFGPGTRLTVL.

This chain links TRBV21-1 with TRBJ1-1; TRBD1 reflects the table's D call only, with no check against the DNA. TRBV21-1 is recorded as a pseudogene. The CDR3 runs to 18 residues. The CDR3 DNA sequence: TGTGCCAGCAGCAAAAGAGGGTACCAGGGGAAGGGGAACACTGAAGCTTTCTTT. Translated: CASSKRGYQGKGNTEAFF.

V usage is TRBV5-5 and J usage is TRBJ2-1, with 14 bases that match TRBD2. Germline V CDR1 and CDR2: SGHKS, YYEKEE (reference sequence). The V gene end was trimmed by 4 bases and the J gene end by 3 bases; junction bases not matched to a gene: 12. CDR3 size: 19 residues. DNA of the CDR3: TGTGCCAGCAGCCCTCGAGCGGGACTAGCGGGAGCTAACTACAATGAGCAGTTCTTC. Protein: CASSPRAGLAGANYNEQFF.

This clone was detected once. CDR3 region: CASSGQGQPNTEAFF. CDR3 sequence (DNA): TGTGCCAGCAGCGGACAGGGCCAGCCGAACACTGAAGCTTTCTTT. J is TRBJ1-1 and V is TRBV11-2, with 8 bases aligning to TRBD1. The germline CDR1 and CDR2 sequences are SGHAT and FQNNGV. This CDR3 spans 15 amino acids. V gave up 5 bases and J gave up 1 base; unmatched junction bases: 6.

V gene TRBV20-1 combines with J gene TRBJ2-7; D ambiguous. CDR3 length equals 11 residues. Deletions cut 6 bases from V and 5 bases from J, with 11 bases between. Germline values: CDR1 DFQATT, CDR2 SNEGSKA (reference sequence). The CDR3 spells CSAGSPDEQYF. CDR3 DNA sequence: TGCAGTGCCGGAAGCCCAGACGAGCAGTACTTC.

The gene calls are TRBV19 and TRBJ2-1; 8 bases match TRBD1. The CDR3 contains 18 residues. J was trimmed by 4 bases and V by 2 bases; bases with no gene match: 13. CDR1 is LNHDA, CDR2 SQIVND, per germline (reference sequence). CDR3 sequence reads: CASSILTGELEVYNEQFF. The CDR3, as DNA: TGTGCCAGTAGTATATTGACAGGGGAACTAGAGGTTTACAATGAGCAGTTCTTC.

V usage is TRBV28 and J usage is TRBJ2-3; 7 bases agree with TRBD1. The V gene's germline CDR1 is MDHEN and CDR2 SYDVKM. V was pared by 1 base and J by 12 bases, with 13 bases of the junction left unmatched. There are 15 residues in the CDR3. Here the CDR3 reads CASSLLTGALPIQYF. DNA for the CDR3: TGTGCCAGCAGTTTATTAACAGGGGCACTCCCCATTCAGTATTTT.